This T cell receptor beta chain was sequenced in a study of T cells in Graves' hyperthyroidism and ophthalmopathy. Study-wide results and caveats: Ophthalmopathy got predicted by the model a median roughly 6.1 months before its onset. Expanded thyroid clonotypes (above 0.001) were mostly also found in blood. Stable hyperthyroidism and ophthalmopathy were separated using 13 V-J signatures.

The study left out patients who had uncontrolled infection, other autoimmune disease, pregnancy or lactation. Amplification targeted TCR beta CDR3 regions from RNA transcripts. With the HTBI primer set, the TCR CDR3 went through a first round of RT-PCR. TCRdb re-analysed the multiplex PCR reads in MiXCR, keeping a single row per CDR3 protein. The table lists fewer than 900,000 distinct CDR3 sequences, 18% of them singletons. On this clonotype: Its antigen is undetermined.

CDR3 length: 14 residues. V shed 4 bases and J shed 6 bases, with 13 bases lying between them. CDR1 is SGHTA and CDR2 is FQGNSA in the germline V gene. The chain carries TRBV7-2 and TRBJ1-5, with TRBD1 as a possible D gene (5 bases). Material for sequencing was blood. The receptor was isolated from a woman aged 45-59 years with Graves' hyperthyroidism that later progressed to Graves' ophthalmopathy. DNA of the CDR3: TGTGCCAGCAGCTCCGAATTGAGGGGTCAGCCCCAGCATTTT. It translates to CASSSELRGQPQHF. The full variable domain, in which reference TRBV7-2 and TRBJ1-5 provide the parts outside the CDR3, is GAGVSQSPSNKVTEKGKDVELRCDPISGHTALYWYRQSLGQGLEFLIYFQGNSAPDKSGLPSDRFSAERTGGSVSTLTIQRTQQEDSAVYLCASSSELRGQPQHFGDGTRLSIL.